Presented here are 2 T cell receptor beta chains from one specimen sequenced in a study of graft-versus-host responses after intestinal transplantation. Measured with immunoSEQ multiplex PCR; TCRdb has only the in-frame clones, and not every one. The table includes 1,900 or so clones, roughly nine tenths detected once. Intraepithelial and lamina propria lymphocytes were freed from processed graft tissue. The input for sequencing was ileum tissue, taken around 74 days after transplant. The origin of the receptors is a human patient who received an intestinal transplant, so some T cells may come from the graft donor.

V gene TRBV7-8 combines with J gene TRBJ1-1; D is unresolved. V lost 4 bases and J 2 bases, leaving 11 bases between the germline ends. CDR3 length: 14 residues. Germline V gene lookup returns CDR1 SGHVS and CDR2 FQNEAQ. The CDR3 here is CASSSLEDNTEAFF. In nucleotides, the CDR3 is TGTGCCAGCAGCTCATTGGAGGATAACACTGAAGCTTTCTTT.

The gene calls are TRBV5-6 and TRBJ2-7, with unresolved D. This CDR3 contains 15 residues. V was shortened by 0 bases and J by 4 bases, with 14 bases between the two germline ends. The germline gives CDR1 SGHDT, CDR2 YYEEEE. The CDR3: CASSLGASTIYEQYF. For the CDR3, the DNA is TGTGCCAGCAGCTTGGGGGCCTCAACTATATACGAGCAGTACTTC.